This TCR beta chain was captured in a study of blood T cell repertoires in COVID-19. Looking at the study overall: The United States, Italy and Spain provided the acute and convalescent COVID-19 samples.

In the source study's methods: Estimated nucleated cell counts came from reference gene primer amplification. The assay was immunoSEQ multiplex PCR, and TCRdb's table has in-frame clones only and misses some. V and J calls and clone size are as listed in that table; D and trimming were resolved from the DNA. In the table there are about 200,000 clones, around 91% of which are singletons. This clone was seen a single time. Germline V CDR1 and CDR2: SGHNT, YYREEE (reference sequence). This CDR3 spans 16 amino acids. With 4 bases clipped from V and 3 bases from J, the junction kept 6 bases outside the gene matches.

The chain recombines TRBV5-4 with TRBJ2-2; 10 bases fit TRBD2. The source of this sequence is a man aged 45-60 years with acute or convalescent COVID-19. The sample taken for sequencing was peripheral blood. CDR3 in amino acids: CASSSSGRADTGELFF. The CDR3 region has the DNA TGTGCCAGCAGCAGCAGCGGGAGGGCCGACACCGGGGAGCTGTTTTTT.